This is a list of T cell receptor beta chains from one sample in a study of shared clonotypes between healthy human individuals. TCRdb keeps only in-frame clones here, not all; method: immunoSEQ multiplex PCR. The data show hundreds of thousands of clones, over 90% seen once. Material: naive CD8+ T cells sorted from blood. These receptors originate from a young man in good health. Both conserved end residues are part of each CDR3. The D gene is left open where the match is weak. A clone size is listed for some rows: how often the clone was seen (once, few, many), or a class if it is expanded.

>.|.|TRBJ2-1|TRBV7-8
CASSSDSGPSYNEQFF
TGTGCCAGCAGCTCTGATAGCGGACCCTCCTACAATGAGCAGTTCTTC
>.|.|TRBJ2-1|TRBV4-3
CASSQEGYNEQFF
TGCGCCAGCAGCCAAGAAGGATACAATGAGCAGTTCTTC
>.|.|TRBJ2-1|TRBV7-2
CASSSRDGGTNEQFF
TGTGCCAGCAGCTCGCGGGACGGCGGGACAAATGAGCAGTTCTTC
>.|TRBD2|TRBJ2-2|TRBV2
CASLRTSGNFAPGELFF
TGTGCCAGCCTGAGGACTAGCGGGAACTTCGCCCCCGGGGAGCTGTTTTTT
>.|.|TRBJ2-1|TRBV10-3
CAISESRGLQFF
TGTGCCATCAGTGAGTCGCGCGGGCTGCAGTTCTTC
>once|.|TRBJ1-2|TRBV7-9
CASSLNPNYGYTF
TGTGCCAGCAGCTTAAACCCTAACTATGGCTACACCTTC
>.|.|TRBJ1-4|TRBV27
CASSLSMGPNNEKLFF
TGTGCCAGCAGTTTATCGATGGGGCCAAATAATGAAAAACTGTTTTTT
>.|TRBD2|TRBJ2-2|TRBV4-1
CASSQELAGVVTGELFF
TGCGCCAGCAGCCAAGAATTAGCGGGAGTTGTCACCGGGGAGCTGTTTTTT
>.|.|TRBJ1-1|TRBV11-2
CASSPPGVGGPNTEAFF
TGTGCCAGCAGCCCCCCGGGGGTAGGAGGGCCGAACACTGAAGCTTTCTTT
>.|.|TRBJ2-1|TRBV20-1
CSARDANEQFF
TGCAGTGCTAGAGATGCTAATGAGCAGTTCTTC
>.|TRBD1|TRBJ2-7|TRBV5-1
CASSLAGTEPYEQYF
TGCGCCAGCAGCTTGGCAGGGACAGAGCCTTACGAGCAGTACTTC
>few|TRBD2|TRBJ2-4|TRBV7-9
CASSQWRLAVIQYF
TGTGCCAGCAGCCAATGGAGACTAGCAGTCATTCAGTACTTC
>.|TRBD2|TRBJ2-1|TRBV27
CASSLLAGGSPYNEQFF
TGTGCCAGCAGTTTACTAGCGGGAGGGAGTCCCTACAATGAGCAGTTCTTC
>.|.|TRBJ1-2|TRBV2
CASSEPSAGWEYYGYTF
TGTGCCAGCAGTGAACCCAGCGCAGGGTGGGAGTACTATGGCTACACCTTC
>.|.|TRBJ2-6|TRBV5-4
CASSSTGNGANVLTF
TGTGCCAGCAGCTCGACAGGTAACGGGGCCAACGTCCTGACTTTC
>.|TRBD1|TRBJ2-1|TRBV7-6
CASSLGTGGLNEQFF
TGTGCCAGCAGCTTAGGGACAGGGGGGCTTAATGAGCAGTTCTTC
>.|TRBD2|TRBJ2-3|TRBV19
CASSNRTSGVGRDTQYF
TGTGCCAGTAGTAACCGGACTAGCGGGGTAGGGAGAGATACGCAGTATTTT
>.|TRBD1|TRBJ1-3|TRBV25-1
CASSDRDRHSGNTIYF
TGTGCCAGCAGTGACCGGGACAGGCACTCTGGAAACACCATATATTTT
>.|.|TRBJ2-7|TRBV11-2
CASSQKVGPLEQYF
TGTGCCAGCAGCCAGAAGGTTGGACCCTTGGAGCAGTACTTC
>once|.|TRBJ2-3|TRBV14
CASSQLAHTQYF
TGTGCCAGCAGCCAACTGGCGCATACGCAGTATTTT
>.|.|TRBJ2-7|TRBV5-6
CASSLKAARGPRAEQYF
TGTGCCAGCAGCTTGAAGGCGGCGAGGGGACCTCGCGCCGAGCAGTACTTC
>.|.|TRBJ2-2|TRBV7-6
CASSPDTGELFF
TGTGCCAGCAGCCCGGACACCGGGGAGCTGTTTTTT
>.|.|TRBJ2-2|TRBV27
CASSLNLAGELFF
TGTGCCAGCAGTCTGAACCTTGCCGGGGAGCTGTTTTTT
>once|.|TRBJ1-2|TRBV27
CASTLPTGAYGYTF
TGTGCCAGCACCCTTCCCACGGGTGCCTATGGCTACACCTTC
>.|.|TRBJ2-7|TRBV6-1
CATLGPRYEQYF
TGTGCCACTCTAGGGCCTCGGTACGAGCAGTACTTC
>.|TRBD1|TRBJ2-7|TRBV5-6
CASSLRQGVHEQYF
TGTGCCAGCAGCTTGAGGCAGGGGGTTCACGAGCAGTACTTC
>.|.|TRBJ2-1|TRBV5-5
CASSLAYNGHLGQFF
TGTGCCAGCAGCTTGGCCTACAACGGGCACCTGGGGCAGTTCTTC
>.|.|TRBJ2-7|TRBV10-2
CASRPTSRYEQYF
TGCGCCAGCAGGCCAACTAGTCGGTACGAGCAGTACTTC
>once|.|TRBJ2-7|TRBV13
CASSYSGVSYEQYF
TGTGCCAGCAGCTACTCCGGAGTCTCCTACGAGCAGTACTTC
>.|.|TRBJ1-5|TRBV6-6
CASSPATRDVVHF
TGTGCCAGCAGTCCTGCCACCAGGGACGTAGTGCATTTT
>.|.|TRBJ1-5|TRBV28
CASSISGYPQHF
TGTGCCAGCAGTATCAGCGGTTATCCCCAGCATTTT
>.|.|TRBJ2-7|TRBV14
CASSFWDGRGQYF
TGTGCCAGCAGCTTTTGGGACGGGAGAGGGCAGTACTTC
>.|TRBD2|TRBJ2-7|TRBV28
CASSFGGSRSYEQYF
TGTGCCAGCAGTTTCGGCGGGAGCAGATCGTACGAGCAGTACTTC
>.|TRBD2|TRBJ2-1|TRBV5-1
CASSTGLAGGLYEQFF
TGCGCCAGCAGCACGGGACTAGCGGGAGGGCTCTATGAGCAGTTCTTC
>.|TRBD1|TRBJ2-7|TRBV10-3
CAISRKGQGSDEQYF
TGTGCCATCAGTAGAAAAGGACAGGGTAGCGACGAGCAGTACTTC
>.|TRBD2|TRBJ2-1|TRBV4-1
CASSERDYTYNEQFF
TGCGCCAGCAGCGAGAGGGACTATACCTACAATGAGCAGTTCTTC
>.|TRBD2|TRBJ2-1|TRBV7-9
CASSPVSTSRAGGYNEQFF
TGTGCCAGCAGCCCCGTTTCTACGAGTAGAGCGGGAGGGTACAATGAGCAGTTCTTC
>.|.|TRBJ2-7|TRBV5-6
CASSVTDKAYEQYF
TGTGCCAGCAGCGTGACTGACAAGGCCTACGAGCAGTACTTC
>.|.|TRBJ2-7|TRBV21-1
CASSKRVGSPNYEQYF
TGTGCCAGCAGTAAGAGGGTGGGCAGTCCGAACTACGAGCAGTACTTC
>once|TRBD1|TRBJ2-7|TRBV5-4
CASSWTKGAGNEQYF
TGTGCCAGCAGCTGGACGAAGGGGGCTGGGAACGAGCAGTACTTC
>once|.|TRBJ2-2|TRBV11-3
CASSPRVGGDPPNTGELFF
TGTGCCAGCAGCCCGCGGGTGGGGGGCGATCCTCCGAACACCGGGGAGCTGTTTTTT
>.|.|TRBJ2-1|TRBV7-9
CASNRGGNEQFF
TGTGCCAGCAATAGAGGCGGGAATGAGCAGTTCTTC
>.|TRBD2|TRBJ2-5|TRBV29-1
CSFKLAGAETQYF
TGCAGCTTCAAACTAGCGGGAGCGGAGACCCAGTACTTC